This T cell receptor (beta chain) was recorded in a study of a mutant IDH1 vaccine in newly diagnosed glioma. Study in general: Males made up about 60% and females approximately 38% of treated patients, whose mean age was about 40 years. Most patients had radiochemotherapy with temozolomide before enrollment; others had one alone.

Produced via immunoSEQ multiplex PCR; TCRdb's table is partial and in-frame only. The sample holds 70,000 to 100,000 clones; approximately 80% are singletons and the top ten take about 5.6%. This clone was detected only once. Its antigen is not known. Time point indicated: baseline, week 1 (first vaccination visit). Described treatment: pre-vaccination baseline after standard-of-care therapy. Each donor presented with a new WHO grade 3 or 4 astrocytoma that tested IDH1-mutant and showed ATRX loss. General study points: Pseudoprogression seemed unrelated to changes in top peripheral T cell clonotypes.

The source was PBMCs, collected from a glioma patient treated with radiotherapy, temozolomide or both. This clonotype was sampled from a man aged 35 to 55 with glioma. Some clones in this sample may be carry-over from other donors' samples.

The CDR3: CASSLRGTGANVLTF. Written as DNA, the CDR3 is TGTGCCAGCAGCTTAAGGGGGACTGGGGCCAACGTCCTGACTTTC. The chain recombines TRBV13 with TRBJ2-6; D may be TRBD1 (6 bases). The CDR3 totals 15 residues. Germline V gene lookup returns CDR1 PRHDT and CDR2 FYEKMQ (reference sequence). V was trimmed by 2 bases and J by 2 bases, leaving 7 bases between them.